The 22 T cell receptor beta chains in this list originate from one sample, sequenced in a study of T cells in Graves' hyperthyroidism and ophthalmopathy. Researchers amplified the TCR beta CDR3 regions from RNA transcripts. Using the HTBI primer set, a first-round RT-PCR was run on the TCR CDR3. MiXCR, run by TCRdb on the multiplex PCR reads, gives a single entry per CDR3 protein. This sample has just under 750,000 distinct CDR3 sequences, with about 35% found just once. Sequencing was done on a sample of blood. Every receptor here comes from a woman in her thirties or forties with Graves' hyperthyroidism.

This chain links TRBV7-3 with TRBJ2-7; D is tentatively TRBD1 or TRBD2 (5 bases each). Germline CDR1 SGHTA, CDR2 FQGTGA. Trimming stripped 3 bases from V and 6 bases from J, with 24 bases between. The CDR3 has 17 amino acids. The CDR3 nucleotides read TGTGCCAGCAGCTTGGGGCCCGGGGCAGAAATTGGGCGCGAGCAGTACTTC. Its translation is CASSLGPGAEIGREQYF.

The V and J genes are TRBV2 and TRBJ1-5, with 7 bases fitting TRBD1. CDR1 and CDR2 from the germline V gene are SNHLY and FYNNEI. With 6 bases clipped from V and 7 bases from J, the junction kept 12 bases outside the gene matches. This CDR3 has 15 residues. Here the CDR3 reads CASRATGNRLQPQHF. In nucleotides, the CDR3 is TGTGCCAGCAGGGCGACAGGGAACCGCCTCCAGCCCCAGCATTTT.

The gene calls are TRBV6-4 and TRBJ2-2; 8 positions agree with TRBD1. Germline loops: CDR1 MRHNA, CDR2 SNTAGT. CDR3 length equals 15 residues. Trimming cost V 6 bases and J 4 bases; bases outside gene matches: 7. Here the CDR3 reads CASSARQGPTGELFF. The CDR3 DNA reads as TGTGCCAGCAGCGCCCGACAGGGGCCCACCGGGGAGCTGTTTTTT.

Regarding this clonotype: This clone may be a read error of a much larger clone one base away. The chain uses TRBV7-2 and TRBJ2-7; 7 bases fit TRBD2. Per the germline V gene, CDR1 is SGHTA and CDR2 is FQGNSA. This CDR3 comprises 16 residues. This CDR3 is CAGSLRDGAGDYEQYF. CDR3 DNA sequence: TGTGCCGGCAGCTTAAGGGACGGGGCGGGGGACTACGAGCAGTACTTC.

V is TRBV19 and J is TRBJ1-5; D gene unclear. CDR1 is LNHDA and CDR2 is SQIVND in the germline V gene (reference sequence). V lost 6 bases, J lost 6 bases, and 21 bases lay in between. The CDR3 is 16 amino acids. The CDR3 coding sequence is TGTGCCAGTAGCGTCCAGGCGGCGTTAAGCGGTCAGCCCCAGCATTTT. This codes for CASSVQAALSGQPQHF.

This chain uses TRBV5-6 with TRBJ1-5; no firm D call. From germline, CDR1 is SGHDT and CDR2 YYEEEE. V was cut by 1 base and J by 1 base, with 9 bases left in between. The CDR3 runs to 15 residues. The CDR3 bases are TGTGCCAGCAGCTTGTTGCCCGGGAGCAATCAGCCCCAGCATTTT. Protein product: CASSLLPGSNQPQHF.

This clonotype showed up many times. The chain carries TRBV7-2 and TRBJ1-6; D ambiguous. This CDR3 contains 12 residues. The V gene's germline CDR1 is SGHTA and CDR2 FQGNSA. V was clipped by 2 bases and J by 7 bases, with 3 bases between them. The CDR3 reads CASSLPNSPLHF. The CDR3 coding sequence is TGTGCCAGCAGCTTACCCAATTCACCCCTCCACTTT.

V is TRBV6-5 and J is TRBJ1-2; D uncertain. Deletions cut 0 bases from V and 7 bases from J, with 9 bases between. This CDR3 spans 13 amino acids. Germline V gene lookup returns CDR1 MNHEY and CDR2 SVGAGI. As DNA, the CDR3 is TGTGCCAGCAGTTACTCGGAAGGCTGTGGCTACACCTTC. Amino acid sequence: CASSYSEGCGYTF.

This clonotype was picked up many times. This CDR3 reads CSASAGTDTGELFF. For the CDR3, the DNA is TGCAGTGCTAGTGCCGGGACAGACACCGGGGAGCTGTTTTTT. The V and J genes are TRBV20-1 and TRBJ2-2, with 7 bases aligning to TRBD1. The CDR3 contains 14 residues. V lost 3 bases and J lost 3; bases outside the gene matches: 4. The germline V gene encodes CDR1 DFQATT and CDR2 SNEGSKA (reference sequence).

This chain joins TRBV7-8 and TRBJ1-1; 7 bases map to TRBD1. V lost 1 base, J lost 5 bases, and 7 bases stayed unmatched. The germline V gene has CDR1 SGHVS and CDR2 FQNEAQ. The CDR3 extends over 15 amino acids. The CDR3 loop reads CASSLGWGRGTEAFF. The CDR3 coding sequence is TGTGCCAGCAGCTTAGGGTGGGGCAGGGGGACTGAAGCTTTCTTT. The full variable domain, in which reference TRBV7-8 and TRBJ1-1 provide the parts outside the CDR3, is GAGVSQSPRYKVAKRGQDVALRCDPISGHVSLFWYQQALGQGPEFLTYFQNEAQLDKSGLPSDRFFAERPEGSVSTLKIQRTQQEDSAVYLCASSLGWGRGTEAFFGQGTRLTVV.

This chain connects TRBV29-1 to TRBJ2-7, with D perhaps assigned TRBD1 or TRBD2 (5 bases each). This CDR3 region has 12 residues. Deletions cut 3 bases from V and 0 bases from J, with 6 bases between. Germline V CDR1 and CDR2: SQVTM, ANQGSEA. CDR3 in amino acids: CSVDGTSYEQYF. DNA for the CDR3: TGCAGCGTTGACGGGACCTCCTACGAGCAGTACTTC.

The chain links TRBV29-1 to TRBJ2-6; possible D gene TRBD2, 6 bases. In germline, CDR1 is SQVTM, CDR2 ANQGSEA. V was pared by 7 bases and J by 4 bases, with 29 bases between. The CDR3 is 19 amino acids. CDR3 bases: TGCAGCGGGGGCGGCTGGGGGGTATTAAAACTTCTGGGGGCCAACGTCCTGACTTTC. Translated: CSGGGWGVLKLLGANVLTF.

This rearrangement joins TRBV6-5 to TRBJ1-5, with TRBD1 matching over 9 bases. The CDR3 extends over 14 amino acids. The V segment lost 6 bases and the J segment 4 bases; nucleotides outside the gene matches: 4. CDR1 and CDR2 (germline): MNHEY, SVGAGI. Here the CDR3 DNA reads TGTGCCAGCAGCCGGGACAGGGTGAATCAGCCCCAGCATTTT. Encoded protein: CASSRDRVNQPQHF.

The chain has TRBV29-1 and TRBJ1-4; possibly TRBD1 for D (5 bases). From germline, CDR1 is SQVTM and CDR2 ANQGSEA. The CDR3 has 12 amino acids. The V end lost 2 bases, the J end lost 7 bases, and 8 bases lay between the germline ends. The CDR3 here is CSVERGREKLFF. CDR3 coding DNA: TGCAGCGTTGAACGGGGACGTGAAAAACTGTTTTTT. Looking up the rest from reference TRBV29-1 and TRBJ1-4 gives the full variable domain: SAVISQKPSRDICQRGTSLTIQCQVDSQVTMMFWYRQQPGQSLTLIATANQGSEATYESGFVIDKFPISRPNLTFSTLTVSNMSPEDSSIYLCSVERGREKLFFGSGTQLSVL.

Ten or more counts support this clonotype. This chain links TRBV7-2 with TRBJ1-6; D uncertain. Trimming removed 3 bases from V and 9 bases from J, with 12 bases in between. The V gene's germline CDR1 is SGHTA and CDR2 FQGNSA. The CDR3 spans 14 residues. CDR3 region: CASSFGPLTSPLHF. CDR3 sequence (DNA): TGTGCCAGCAGCTTCGGCCCGCTGACTTCACCCCTCCACTTT.

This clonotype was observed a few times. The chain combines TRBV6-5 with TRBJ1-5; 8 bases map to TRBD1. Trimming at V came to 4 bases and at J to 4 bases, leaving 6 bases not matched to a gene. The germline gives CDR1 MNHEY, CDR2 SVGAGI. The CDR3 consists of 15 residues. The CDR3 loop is CASSSATGENQPQHF. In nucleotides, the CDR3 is TGTGCCAGCAGTTCCGCGACAGGGGAGAATCAGCCCCAGCATTTT.

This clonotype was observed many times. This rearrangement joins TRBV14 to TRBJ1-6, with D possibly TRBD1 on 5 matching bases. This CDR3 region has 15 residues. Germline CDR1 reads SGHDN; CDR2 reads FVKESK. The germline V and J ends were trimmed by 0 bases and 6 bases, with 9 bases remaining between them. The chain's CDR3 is CASSQDEGFNSPLHF. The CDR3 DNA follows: TGTGCCAGCAGCCAAGATGAGGGGTTTAATTCACCCCTCCACTTT.

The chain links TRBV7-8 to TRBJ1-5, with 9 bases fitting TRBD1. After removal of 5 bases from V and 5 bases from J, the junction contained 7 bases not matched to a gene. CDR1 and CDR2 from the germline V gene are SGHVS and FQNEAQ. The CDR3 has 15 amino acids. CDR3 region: CASSPGTGQYQPQHF. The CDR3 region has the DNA TGTGCCAGCAGCCCTGGGACAGGGCAGTATCAGCCCCAGCATTTT.

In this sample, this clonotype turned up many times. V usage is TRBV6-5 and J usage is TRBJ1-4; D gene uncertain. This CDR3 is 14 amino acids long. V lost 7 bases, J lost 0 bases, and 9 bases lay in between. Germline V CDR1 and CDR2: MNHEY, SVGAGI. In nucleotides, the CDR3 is TGTGCCAGCAATAAGACGGCAACTAATGAAAAACTGTTTTTT. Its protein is CASNKTATNEKLFF.

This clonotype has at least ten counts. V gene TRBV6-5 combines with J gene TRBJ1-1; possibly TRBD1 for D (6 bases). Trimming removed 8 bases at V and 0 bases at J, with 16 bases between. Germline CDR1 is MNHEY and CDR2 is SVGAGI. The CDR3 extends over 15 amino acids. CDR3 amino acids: CASLGTGTLNTEAFF. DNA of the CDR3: TGTGCCAGCCTGGGAACAGGGACCCTGAACACTGAAGCTTTCTTT.

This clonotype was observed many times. Here the CDR3 reads CASSVAPQTDTEAFF. As DNA, the CDR3 is TGTGCCAGCAGCGTAGCCCCTCAGACGGACACTGAAGCTTTCTTT. The rearrangement links TRBV9 to TRBJ1-1; D call uncertain. V was shortened by 0 bases and J by 3 bases, with 12 bases between the two germline ends. Germline CDR1 SGDLS, CDR2 YYNGEE. The CDR3 runs to 15 residues.

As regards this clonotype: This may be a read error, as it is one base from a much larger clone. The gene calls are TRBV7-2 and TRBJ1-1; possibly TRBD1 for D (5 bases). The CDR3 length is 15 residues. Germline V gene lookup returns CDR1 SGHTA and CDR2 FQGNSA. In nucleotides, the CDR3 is TGTGCCAGCAGCTTAGCTCAGGACATGAACACTGAAGCTCTCTTT. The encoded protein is CASSLAQDMNTEALF.